A single sample is the source of the 21 T cell receptor beta chains below, sequenced in a study of blood T cell repertoires in COVID-19. The assay was immunoSEQ multiplex PCR, and TCRdb's table has in-frame clones only and misses some. The table records about 40,000 clones, about 79% of them present only once. The sample comprised peripheral blood. These receptors were obtained from an older woman with acute or convalescent COVID-19.

The V and J genes are TRBV2 and TRBJ2-1; 7 bases agree with TRBD1. The CDR3 runs 15 residues. CDR1 is SNHLY and CDR2 is FYNNEI in the germline V gene. V was pared by 6 bases and J by 6 bases, with 11 bases of the junction left unmatched. This chain's CDR3 is CASRPDRVNGNEQFF. CDR3 DNA sequence: TGTGCCAGCAGACCCGACAGGGTTAACGGCAATGAGCAGTTCTTC.

This chain joins TRBV7-2 and TRBJ2-2; D call uncertain. Germline CDR1 is SGHTA and CDR2 is FQGNSA. V was cut by 1 base and J by 4 bases, with 10 bases left in between. The CDR3 is made up of 15 amino acids. The CDR3 DNA sequence: TGTGCCAGCAGCTTAGTCTCTAGGAGCACCGGGGAGCTGTTTTTT. This sequence encodes CASSLVSRSTGELFF.

The chain carries TRBV6-1 and TRBJ2-2; 16 bases are a match to TRBD2. Trimming took 4 bases from V and 9 from J; bases not matched to a gene: 5. Per germline, CDR1 MNHNS and CDR2 SASEGT. CDR3 size: 16 residues. The CDR3 DNA follows: TGTGCCAGCAGTGCCGGGACTAGCGGGGGGGCTAGGGAGCTGTTTTTT. This sequence encodes CASSAGTSGGARELFF.

This clone was counted a single time. The V gene is TRBV5-1, the J gene TRBJ2-3; TRBD2 matches 14 bases. Germline loops: CDR1 SGHRS, CDR2 YFSETQ. V was pared by 4 bases and J by 3 bases, with 4 bases of the junction left unmatched. The length of the CDR3 is 16 residues. CDR3 in amino acids: CASSPRTSGRTDTQYF. The CDR3 DNA sequence: TGCGCCAGCAGCCCCAGGACTAGCGGGAGGACAGATACGCAGTATTTT.

CDR3 protein: CASTGWIGELFF. In nucleotides, the CDR3 is TGTGCCAGTACAGGGTGGATAGGGGAGCTGTTTTTT. The rearrangement links TRBV6-5 to TRBJ2-2; D is perhaps TRBD1 (6 bases). The germline V gene encodes CDR1 MNHEY and CDR2 SVGAGI. CDR3 size: 12 residues. V dropped 9 bases and J dropped 8 bases, with 13 bases sitting between them.

The rearrangement joins TRBV7-6 to TRBJ2-1; 7 positions match TRBD2. Germline assignment: CDR1 SGHVS and CDR2 FNYEAQ. This CDR3 comprises 16 residues. V gave up 1 base and J gave up 4 bases; unmatched junction bases: 7. CDR3 coding DNA: TGTGCCAGCAGCTTAGAAGGGGCTAGCGGATACAATGAGCAGTTCTTC. Its protein product is CASSLEGASGYNEQFF.

The rearrangement links TRBV9 to TRBJ2-3, with D uncertain. Germline CDR1 reads SGDLS; CDR2 reads YYNGEE. Trimming removed 0 bases at V and 2 bases at J, with 7 bases between. CDR3 length: 14 amino acids. This chain's CDR3 is CASSVDSYTDTQYF. CDR3 sequence (DNA): TGTGCCAGCAGCGTAGACTCCTACACAGATACGCAGTATTTT.

This rearrangement joins TRBV6-5 to TRBJ1-2; TRBD1 might be the D (6 bases). Germline CDR1 MNHEY, CDR2 SVGAGI. CDR3 length equals 14 residues. Trimming removed 7 bases at V and 5 bases at J, with 17 bases between. This chain's CDR3 is CASTEDRPPYGYTF. The DNA of the CDR3 is TGTGCCAGCACCGAAGACAGGCCCCCGTATGGCTACACCTTC.

The chain has TRBV6-1 and TRBJ1-1; weak D call: TRBD1 (5 bases). The germline V gene encodes CDR1 MNHNS and CDR2 SASEGT. Trimming shortened V by 0 bases and J by 1 base, and 12 bases separated the two germline ends. The CDR3 runs 16 residues. DNA of the CDR3: TGTGCCAGCAGTGAAGCGGCGGTGGGGGGGAACACTGAAGCTTTCTTT. This translates into CASSEAAVGGNTEAFF.

The chain recombines TRBV6-1 with TRBJ2-7; D is perhaps TRBD2 (7 bases). The CDR3 loop spans 16 amino acids. V lost 3 bases and J lost 5, with 20 bases in between. CDR1 is MNHNS and CDR2 is SASEGT in the germline V gene. CDR3 in amino acids: CASSEWGGTQPHEQYF. The CDR3 DNA follows: TGTGCCAGCAGTGAGTGGGGAGGGACACAGCCTCACGAGCAGTACTTC.

The V gene is TRBV4-2, the J gene TRBJ1-3, with D possibly matching TRBD1 (6 bases). The CDR3 runs 18 residues. In germline, CDR1 is LGHNA, CDR2 YNFKEQ. V lost 0 bases, J lost 1 base, and 16 bases lay in between. CDR3 in amino acids: CASSQDLTGGISGNTIYF. Written as DNA, the CDR3 is TGTGCCAGCAGCCAAGATTTGACAGGAGGAATTTCTGGAAACACCATATATTTT.

The chain is built from TRBV2 and TRBJ1-4, with 8 nucleotides matching TRBD1. The CDR3 runs 14 residues. J was trimmed by 8 bases and V by 6 bases; bases with no gene match: 8. The germline V gene has CDR1 SNHLY and CDR2 FYNNEI. The CDR3: CASRATGVNEKLFF. The CDR3 DNA follows: TGTGCCAGCAGGGCGACAGGGGTAAACGAAAAACTGTTTTTT.

The rearrangement uses TRBV6-1 and TRBJ1-1; 9 bases line up with TRBD1. This CDR3 comprises 17 residues. After removal of 1 base from V and 5 bases from J, the junction contained 11 bases not matched to a gene. The germline gives CDR1 MNHNS, CDR2 SASEGT. The CDR3 DNA sequence: TGTGCCAGCAGTGAAGGGATAAGGACAGGGGCGTGGACTGAAGCTTTCTTT. It yields the protein CASSEGIRTGAWTEAFF.

The chain is built from TRBV2 and TRBJ1-5; no clear D gene. Germline CDR1 and CDR2: SNHLY and FYNNEI. Deletions cut 2 bases from V and 1 base from J, with 15 bases between. The CDR3 totals 17 residues. The CDR3 DNA reads TGTGCCAGCAGTGAATCCCCCCCCGGGTACAGCAATCAGCCCCAGCATTTT. As protein: CASSESPPGYSNQPQHF.

This clone was counted only a few times. The chain joins TRBV19 to TRBJ1-6, with 10 positions matching TRBD1. From germline, CDR1 is LNHDA and CDR2 SQIVND (reference sequence). The CDR3 totals 14 residues. V lost 6 bases to trimming and J lost 10 bases; unmatched junction nucleotides: 6. CDR3 residues: CASSRGQGVSPLHF. CDR3 sequence (DNA): TGTGCCAGTAGCCGAGGACAGGGGGTGTCACCCCTCCACTTT.

This clone has more than one count but fewer than ten. The chain is built from TRBV9 and TRBJ2-3; 10 nucleotides match TRBD2. The CDR3 runs to 17 residues. Trimming cost V 2 bases and J 3 bases; bases outside gene matches: 9. Looked up from germline, CDR1 is SGDLS and CDR2 is YYNGEE. CDR3 residues: CASSVFVSSGSTDTQYF. CDR3 DNA sequence: TGTGCCAGCAGCGTCTTCGTTTCTAGCGGGAGTACAGATACGCAGTATTTT. Based on the CDR3 plus reference TRBV9 and TRBJ2-3, the full variable domain is DSGVTQTPKHLITATGQRVTLRCSPRSGDLSVYWYQQSLDQGLQFLIQYYNGEERAKGNILERFSAQQFPDLHSELNLSSLELGDSALYFCASSVFVSSGSTDTQYFGPGTRLTVL.

The genes are TRBV4-1 and TRBJ2-1; 9 bases are a match to TRBD1. This CDR3 has 17 amino acids. V dropped 0 bases and J dropped 7; count of bases not matched to a gene: 10. Germline V gene sequence: CDR1 MGHRA, CDR2 YSYEKL. CDR3 in amino acids: CASSQEGTTGGANEQFF. CDR3 nucleotide sequence: TGCGCCAGCAGCCAAGAAGGAACTACAGGGGGCGCGAATGAGCAGTTCTTC.

The chain links TRBV9 to TRBJ1-1; D possibly corresponds to TRBD1 (6 bases). The germline gives CDR1 SGDLS, CDR2 YYNGEE. The CDR3 sequence is 16 residues long. V lost 3 bases to trimming and J lost 4 bases, with 19 bases between them. The CDR3 bases are TGTGCCAGCAGCGCGGGACAAGCGATCTCTAGCACTGAAGCTTTCTTT. Translated: CASSAGQAISSTEAFF.

The chain joins TRBV6-1 to TRBJ2-7; D call uncertain. V was shortened by 2 bases and J by 0 bases, with 11 bases between the two germline ends. This CDR3 has 15 amino acids. Per germline, CDR1 MNHNS and CDR2 SASEGT. CDR3 in amino acids: CASSENLSVSYEQYF. CDR3 sequence (DNA): TGTGCCAGCAGTGAAAATTTGTCGGTCTCCTACGAGCAGTACTTC.

The chain employs TRBV5-1 and TRBJ2-2; TRBD2 agrees at 8 bases. The junction had 4 bases not matched to a gene; V was cut back by 0 bases and J by 0 bases. From germline, CDR1 is SGHRS and CDR2 YFSETQ. The CDR3 runs to 17 residues. CDR3 bases: TGCGCCAGCAGCTTGGTTGCGGGGGGACCGAACACCGGGGAGCTGTTTTTT. This gives the protein CASSLVAGGPNTGELFF.

This chain uses TRBV6-2 or TRBV6-3 with TRBJ1-5; D gene uncertain. V was clipped by 2 bases and J by 7 bases, with 6 bases between them. There are 12 residues in the CDR3. The germline V gene has CDR1 MNHEY and CDR2 SVGEGT. CDR3 protein: CASSYPPQPQHF. CDR3 DNA: TGTGCCAGCAGTTACCCCCCGCAGCCCCAGCATTTT.